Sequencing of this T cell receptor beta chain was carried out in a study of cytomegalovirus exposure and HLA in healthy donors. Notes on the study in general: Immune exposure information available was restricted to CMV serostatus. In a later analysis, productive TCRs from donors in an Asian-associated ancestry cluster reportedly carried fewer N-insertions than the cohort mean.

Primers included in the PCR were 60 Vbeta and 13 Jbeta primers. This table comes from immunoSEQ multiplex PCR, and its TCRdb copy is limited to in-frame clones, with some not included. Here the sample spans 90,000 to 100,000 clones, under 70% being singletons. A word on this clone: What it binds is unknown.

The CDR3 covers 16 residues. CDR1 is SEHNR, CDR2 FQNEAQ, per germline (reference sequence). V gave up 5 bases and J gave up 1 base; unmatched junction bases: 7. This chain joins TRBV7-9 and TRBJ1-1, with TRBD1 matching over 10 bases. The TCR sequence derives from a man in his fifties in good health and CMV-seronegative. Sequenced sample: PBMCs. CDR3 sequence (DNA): TGTGCCAGCAGCCCAAGACAGGGGGCGGAGAACACTGAAGCTTTCTTT. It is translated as CASSPRQGAENTEAFF.